Below, one T cell receptor beta chain is given with its context. No antigen is known for it. This CDR3 has 14 amino acids. CDR1 is LNHNV and CDR2 is YYDKDF in the germline V gene (reference sequence). Trimming removed 5 bases from V and 1 base from J, with 12 bases in between. Those patients picked for sequencing had displayed CD8+CD57+ cell expansion on flow cytometry. Everyone among the patients had severe acquired aplastic anemia. At blood sampling, none of the patients had yet received therapy. This record comes from a study of CD8+CD57+ T cells in acquired aplastic anemia. Findings of the study overall: Patients and controls shared 25 to 30 CD8+ CDR3 sequences. The CD8+ Simpson's diversity of patients and controls was not significantly different.

Using genomic DNA as the template, TCR beta VDJ and CDR3 profiling was carried out. TCRdb reanalysed the reads using MiXCR and keeps one entry per CDR3 protein. The sample gives around 180,000 distinct CDR3 sequences, 45% to 60% of which show up once; 10% to 15% is in the top ten. Sequenced sample: sorted CD4+, CD8+, or CD8+CD57+ T cells (not recorded which) from PBMCs. The chain employs TRBV15 and TRBJ2-7; D call uncertain. The origin of this receptor is a human donor with aplastic anemia. CDR3 residues: CATSRGTLSYEQYF. The CDR3 coding sequence is TGTGCCACCAGCCGAGGAACCCTATCCTACGAGCAGTACTTC. Full variable domain (outside the CDR3, taken from reference TRBV15 and TRBJ2-7): DAMVIQNPRYQVTQFGKPVTLSCSQTLNHNVMYWYQQKSSQAPKLLFHYYDKDFNNEADTPDNFQSRRPNTSFCFLDIRSPGLGDTAMYLCATSRGTLSYEQYFGPGTRLTVT.